This TCR beta chain was recovered during a study of blood T cell repertoires in COVID-19. About the research overall: T cells, B-cell-depleted T cells, or PBMCs supplied cDNA or gDNA.

Original processing notes: Amplifying reference gene primers gave estimates of nucleated cell counts. Produced via immunoSEQ multiplex PCR; TCRdb's table is partial and in-frame only. V, J and clone size derive from that table, while D and trimming were established from the DNA sequence. The sample lists approximately 380,000 clones, 85% occurring once. This receptor was taken from a young woman with acute or convalescent COVID-19. Sequenced input: peripheral blood.

The CDR3 DNA reads as TGTGCCAGCAGCTCCTTAAGACAGGGCTACGAGCAGTACTTC. This gives the protein CASSSLRQGYEQYF. This chain joins TRBV5-8 and TRBJ2-7; 7 positions match TRBD1. This CDR3 has 14 amino acids. Trimming took 3 bases from V and 3 from J; bases not matched to a gene: 6. Germline values: CDR1 SGHTS, CDR2 YDEGEE.